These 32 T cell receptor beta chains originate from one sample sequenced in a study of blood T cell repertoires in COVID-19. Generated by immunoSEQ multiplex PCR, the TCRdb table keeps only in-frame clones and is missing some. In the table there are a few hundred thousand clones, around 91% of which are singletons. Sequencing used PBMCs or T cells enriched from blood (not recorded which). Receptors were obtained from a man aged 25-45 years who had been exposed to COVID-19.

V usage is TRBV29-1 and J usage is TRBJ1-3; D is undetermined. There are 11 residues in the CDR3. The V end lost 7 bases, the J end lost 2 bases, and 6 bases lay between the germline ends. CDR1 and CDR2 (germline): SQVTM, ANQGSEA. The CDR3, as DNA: TGCAGCGCCCAAACTGGAAACACCATATATTTT. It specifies CSAQTGNTIYF.

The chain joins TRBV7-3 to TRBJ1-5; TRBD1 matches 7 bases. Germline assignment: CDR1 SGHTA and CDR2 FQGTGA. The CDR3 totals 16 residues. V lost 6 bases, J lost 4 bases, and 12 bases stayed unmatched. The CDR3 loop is CASRSNLRDSNQPQHF. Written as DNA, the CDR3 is TGTGCCAGCAGATCAAACCTCCGGGACAGTAATCAGCCCCAGCATTTT.

The CDR3 DNA reads TGTGCCAGCAGTGAATTAGCGGGGGGGCCGGGCACCGGGGAGCTGTTTTTT. It specifies CASSELAGGPGTGELFF. This chain links TRBV2 with TRBJ2-2, with TRBD2 identical over 11 bases. The CDR3 covers 17 residues. The J segment lost 4 bases and the V segment lost 2 bases, leaving 6 bases of the junction unmatched. CDR1 SNHLY and CDR2 FYNNEI come from the germline V gene.

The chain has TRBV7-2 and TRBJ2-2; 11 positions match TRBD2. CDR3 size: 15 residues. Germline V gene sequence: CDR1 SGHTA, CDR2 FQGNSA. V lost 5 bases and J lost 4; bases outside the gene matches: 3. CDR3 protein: CASSRTSGGTGELFF. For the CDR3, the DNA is TGTGCCAGCAGCAGAACTAGCGGGGGCACCGGGGAGCTGTTTTTT.

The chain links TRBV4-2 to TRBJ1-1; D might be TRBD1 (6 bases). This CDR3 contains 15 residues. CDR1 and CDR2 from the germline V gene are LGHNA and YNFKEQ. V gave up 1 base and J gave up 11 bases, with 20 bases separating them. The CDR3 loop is CASSQAERVEGDAFF. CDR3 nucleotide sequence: TGTGCCAGCAGCCAAGCAGAGAGAGTTGAGGGGGACGCTTTCTTT.

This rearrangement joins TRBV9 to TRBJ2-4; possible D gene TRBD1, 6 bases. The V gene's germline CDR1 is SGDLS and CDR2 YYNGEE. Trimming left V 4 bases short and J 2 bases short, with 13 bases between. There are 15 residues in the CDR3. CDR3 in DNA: TGTGCCAGCAGCTCAGGGGTCTCCACCAAAAACATTCAGTACTTC. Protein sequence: CASSSGVSTKNIQYF. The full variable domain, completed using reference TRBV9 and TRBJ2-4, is DSGVTQTPKHLITATGQRVTLRCSPRSGDLSVYWYQQSLDQGLQFLIQYYNGEERAKGNILERFSAQQFPDLHSELNLSSLELGDSALYFCASSSGVSTKNIQYFGAGTRLSVL.

For the CDR3, the DNA is TGTGCCAGCAGCCCAACGGGGGGCGAGACACCCCTCCACTTT. Its protein product is CASSPTGGETPLHF. This chain connects TRBV9 to TRBJ1-6; D perhaps matches TRBD1 (6 bases). This CDR3 is built from 14 residues. Trimming pared 4 bases from V and 11 bases from J, leaving 16 bases between. Germline V lookup: CDR1 SGDLS, CDR2 YYNGEE.

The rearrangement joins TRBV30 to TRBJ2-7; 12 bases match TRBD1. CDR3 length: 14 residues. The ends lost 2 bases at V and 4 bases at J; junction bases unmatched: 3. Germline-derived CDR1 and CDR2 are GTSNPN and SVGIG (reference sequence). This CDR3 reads CAWSSGQGAYEQYF. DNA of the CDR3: TGTGCCTGGAGTTCGGGACAGGGGGCTTACGAGCAGTACTTC.

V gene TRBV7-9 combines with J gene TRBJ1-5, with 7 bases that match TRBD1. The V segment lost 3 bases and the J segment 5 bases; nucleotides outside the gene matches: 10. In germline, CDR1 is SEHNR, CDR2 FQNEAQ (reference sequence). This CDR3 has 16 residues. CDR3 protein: CASSFALQGDYQPQHF. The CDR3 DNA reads TGTGCCAGCAGCTTCGCCCTGCAGGGGGACTATCAGCCCCAGCATTTT.

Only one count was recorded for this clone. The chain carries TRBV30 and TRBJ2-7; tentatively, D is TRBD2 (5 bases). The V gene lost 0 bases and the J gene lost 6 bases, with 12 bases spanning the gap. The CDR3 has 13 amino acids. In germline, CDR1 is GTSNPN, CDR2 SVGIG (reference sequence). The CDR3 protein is CAWSVRAEGEQYF. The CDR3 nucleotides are TGTGCCTGGAGTGTAAGGGCAGAGGGCGAGCAGTACTTC.

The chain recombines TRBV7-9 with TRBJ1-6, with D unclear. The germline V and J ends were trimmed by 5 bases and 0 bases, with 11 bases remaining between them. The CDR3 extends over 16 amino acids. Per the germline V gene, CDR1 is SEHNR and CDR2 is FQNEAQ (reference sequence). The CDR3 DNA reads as TGTGCCAGCAGCCCTACTCGTAGCTCCTATAATTCACCCCTCCACTTT. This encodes CASSPTRSSYNSPLHF.

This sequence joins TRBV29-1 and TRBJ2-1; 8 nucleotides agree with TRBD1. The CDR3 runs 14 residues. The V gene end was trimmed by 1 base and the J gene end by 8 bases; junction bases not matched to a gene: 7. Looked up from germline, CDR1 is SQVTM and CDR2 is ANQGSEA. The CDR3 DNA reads TGCAGCGTTGAAGTCGGACAGGGAGGCGATGAGCAGTTCTTC. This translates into CSVEVGQGGDEQFF.

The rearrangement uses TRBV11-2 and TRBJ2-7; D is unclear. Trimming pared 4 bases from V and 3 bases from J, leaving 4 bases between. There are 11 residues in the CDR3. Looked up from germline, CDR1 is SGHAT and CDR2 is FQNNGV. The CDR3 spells CASSSNYEQYF. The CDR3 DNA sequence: TGTGCCAGCAGCTCCAACTACGAGCAGTACTTC.

The CDR3 DNA reads TGTGCCAGTAGTATGAGACAGGGACGAACGGATGGCTACACCTTC. Encoded protein: CASSMRQGRTDGYTF. The chain combines TRBV19 with TRBJ1-2; 7 positions agree with TRBD1. Germline V gene sequence: CDR1 LNHDA, CDR2 SQIVND (reference sequence). The CDR3 loop spans 15 amino acids. The V and J ends lost 3 bases and 6 bases, in that order; junction bases with no gene match: 10.

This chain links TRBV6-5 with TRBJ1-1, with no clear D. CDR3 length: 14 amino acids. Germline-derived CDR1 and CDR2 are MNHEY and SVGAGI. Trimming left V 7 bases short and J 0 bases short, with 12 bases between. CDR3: CASTSGVMNTEAFF. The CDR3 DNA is TGTGCCAGCACCTCAGGTGTCATGAACACTGAAGCTTTCTTT.

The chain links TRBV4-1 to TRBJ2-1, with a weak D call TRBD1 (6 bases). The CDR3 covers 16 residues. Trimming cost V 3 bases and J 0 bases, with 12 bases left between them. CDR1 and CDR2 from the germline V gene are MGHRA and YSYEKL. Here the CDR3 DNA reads TGCGCCAGCAGCCACCCGGGACAAAACTCCTACAATGAGCAGTTCTTC. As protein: CASSHPGQNSYNEQFF.

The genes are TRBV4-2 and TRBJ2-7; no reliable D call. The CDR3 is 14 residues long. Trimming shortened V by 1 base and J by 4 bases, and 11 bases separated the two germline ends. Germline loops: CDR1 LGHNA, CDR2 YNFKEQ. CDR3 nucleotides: TGTGCCAGCAGCCAAGTTGCGCCCGAGTACGAGCAGTACTTC. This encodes CASSQVAPEYEQYF.

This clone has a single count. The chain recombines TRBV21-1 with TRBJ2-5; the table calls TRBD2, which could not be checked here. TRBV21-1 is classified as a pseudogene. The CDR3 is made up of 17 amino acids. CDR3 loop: CASSKDGAENSGETQYF. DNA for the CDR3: TGTGCCAGCAGCAAGGACGGGGCTGAGAATAGCGGAGAGACCCAGTACTTC.

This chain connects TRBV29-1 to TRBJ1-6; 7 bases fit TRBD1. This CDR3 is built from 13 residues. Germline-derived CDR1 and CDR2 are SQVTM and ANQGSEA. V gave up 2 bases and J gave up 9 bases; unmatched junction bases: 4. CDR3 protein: CSVEPYRGSPLHF. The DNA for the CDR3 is TGCAGCGTTGAACCGTACAGGGGTTCACCCCTCCACTTT.

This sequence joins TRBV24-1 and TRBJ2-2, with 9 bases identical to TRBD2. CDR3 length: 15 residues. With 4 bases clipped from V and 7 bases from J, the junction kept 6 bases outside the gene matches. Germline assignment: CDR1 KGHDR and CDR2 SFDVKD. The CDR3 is CATSDRRGGIGELFF. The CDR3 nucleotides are TGTGCCACCAGTGACCGGCGGGGGGGCATCGGGGAGCTGTTTTTT.

For the CDR3, the DNA is TGTGCCAGCAGTGAATATCGGGGTAACTATGGCTACACCTTC. Translated, it gives CASSEYRGNYGYTF. The genes are TRBV25-1 and TRBJ1-2; no firm D call. Germline-derived CDR1 and CDR2 are MGHDK and SYGVNS. This CDR3 region has 14 residues. V was cut by 0 bases and J by 1 base, with 6 bases left in between.

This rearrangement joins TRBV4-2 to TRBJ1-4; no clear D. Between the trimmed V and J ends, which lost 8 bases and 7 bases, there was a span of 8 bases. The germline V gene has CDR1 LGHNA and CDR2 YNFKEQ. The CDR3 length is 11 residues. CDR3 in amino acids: CASLLGEKLFF. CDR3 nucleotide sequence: TGTGCCAGCTTGCTCGGTGAAAAACTGTTTTTT.

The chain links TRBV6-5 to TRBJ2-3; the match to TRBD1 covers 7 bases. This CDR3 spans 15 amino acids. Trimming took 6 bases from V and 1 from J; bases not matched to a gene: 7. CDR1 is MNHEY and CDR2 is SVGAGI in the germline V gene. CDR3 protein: CASRTGESGTDTQYF. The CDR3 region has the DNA TGTGCCAGCAGAACAGGGGAGAGTGGCACAGATACGCAGTATTTT.

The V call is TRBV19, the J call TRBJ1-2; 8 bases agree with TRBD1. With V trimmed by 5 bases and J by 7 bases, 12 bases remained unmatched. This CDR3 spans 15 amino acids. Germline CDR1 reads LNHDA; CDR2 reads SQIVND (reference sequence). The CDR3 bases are TGTGCCAGTAGTGCTCTGGACAGGGATGTCCGTGGCTACACCTTC. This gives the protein CASSALDRDVRGYTF.

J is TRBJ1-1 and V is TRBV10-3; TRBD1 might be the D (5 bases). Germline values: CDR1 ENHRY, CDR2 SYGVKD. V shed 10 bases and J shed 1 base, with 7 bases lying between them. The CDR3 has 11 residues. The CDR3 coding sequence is TGTGCCACGCAGGGGAACACTGAAGCTTTCTTT. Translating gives CATQGNTEAFF.

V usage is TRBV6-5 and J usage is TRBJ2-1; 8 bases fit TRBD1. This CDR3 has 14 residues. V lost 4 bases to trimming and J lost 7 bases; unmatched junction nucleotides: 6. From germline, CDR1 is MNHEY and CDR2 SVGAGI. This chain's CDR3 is CASSSDREGNEQFF. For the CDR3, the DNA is TGTGCCAGCAGTTCGGACAGGGAAGGTAATGAGCAGTTCTTC.

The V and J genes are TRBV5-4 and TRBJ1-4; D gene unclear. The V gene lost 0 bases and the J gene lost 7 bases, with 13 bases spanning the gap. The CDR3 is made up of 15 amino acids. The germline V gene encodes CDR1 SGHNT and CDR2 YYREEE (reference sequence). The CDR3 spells CASSLGEGVREKLFF. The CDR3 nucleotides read TGTGCCAGCAGCTTGGGTGAGGGCGTCCGTGAAAAACTGTTTTTT.

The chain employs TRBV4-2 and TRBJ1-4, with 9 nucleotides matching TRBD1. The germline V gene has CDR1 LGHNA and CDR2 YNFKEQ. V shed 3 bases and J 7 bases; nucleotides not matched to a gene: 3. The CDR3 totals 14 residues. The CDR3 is CASSHSTGGEKLFF. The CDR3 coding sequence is TGTGCCAGCAGCCACTCGACAGGGGGTGAAAAACTGTTTTTT.

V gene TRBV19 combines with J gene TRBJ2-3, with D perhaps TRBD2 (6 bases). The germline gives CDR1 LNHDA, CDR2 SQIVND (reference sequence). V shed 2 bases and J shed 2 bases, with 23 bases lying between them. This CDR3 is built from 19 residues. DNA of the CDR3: TGTGCCAGTAGTATACCCCCGGGGTTTGATAGCGGCAACACAGATACGCAGTATTTT. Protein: CASSIPPGFDSGNTDTQYF.

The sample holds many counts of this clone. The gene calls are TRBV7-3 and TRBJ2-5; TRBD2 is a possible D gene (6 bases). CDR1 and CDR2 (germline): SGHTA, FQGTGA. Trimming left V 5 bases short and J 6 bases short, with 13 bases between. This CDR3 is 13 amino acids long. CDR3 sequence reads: CASSDPGGKTQYF. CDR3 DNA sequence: TGTGCCAGCAGCGACCCCGGGGGAAAGACCCAGTACTTC. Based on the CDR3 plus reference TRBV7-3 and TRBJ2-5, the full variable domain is GAGVSQTPSNKVTEKGKYVELRCDPISGHTALYWYRQSLGQGPEFLIYFQGTGAADDSGLPNDRFFAVRPEGSVSTLKIQRTERGDSAVYLCASSDPGGKTQYFGPGTRLLVL.

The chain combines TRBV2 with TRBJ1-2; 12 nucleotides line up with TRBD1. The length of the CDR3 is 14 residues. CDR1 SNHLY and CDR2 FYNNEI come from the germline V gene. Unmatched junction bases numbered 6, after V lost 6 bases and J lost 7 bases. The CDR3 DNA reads TGTGCCAGCAGGGTAGGGACAGGGGGCCTTGGCTACACCTTC. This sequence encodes CASRVGTGGLGYTF.

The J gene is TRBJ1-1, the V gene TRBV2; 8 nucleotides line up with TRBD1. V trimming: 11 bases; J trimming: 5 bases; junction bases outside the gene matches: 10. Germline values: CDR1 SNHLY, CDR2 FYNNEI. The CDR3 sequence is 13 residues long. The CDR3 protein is CAGTRGLGTEAFF. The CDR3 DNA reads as TGTGCCGGGACCAGGGGGCTGGGTACTGAAGCTTTCTTT.